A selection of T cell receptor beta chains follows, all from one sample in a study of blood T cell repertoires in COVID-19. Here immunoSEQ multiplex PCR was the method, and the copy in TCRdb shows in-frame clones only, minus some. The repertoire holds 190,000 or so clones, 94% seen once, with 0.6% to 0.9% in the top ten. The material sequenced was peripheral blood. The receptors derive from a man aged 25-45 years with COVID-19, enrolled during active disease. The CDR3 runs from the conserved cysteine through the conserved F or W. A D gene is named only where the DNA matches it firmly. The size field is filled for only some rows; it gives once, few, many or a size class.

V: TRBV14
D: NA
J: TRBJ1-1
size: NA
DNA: TGTGCCAGCAGCCAAAATGAACAGCGGGAGGCTTTCTTT
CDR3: CASSQNEQREAFF

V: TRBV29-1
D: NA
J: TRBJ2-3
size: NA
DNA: TGCAGCGTGACTCGCACAGATACGCAGTATTTT
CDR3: CSVTRTDTQYF

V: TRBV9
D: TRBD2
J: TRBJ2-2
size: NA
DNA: TGTGCCAGCAGCCTCGGAATAAGCGGGGGGAACACCGGGGAGCTGTTTTTT
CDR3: CASSLGISGGNTGELFF

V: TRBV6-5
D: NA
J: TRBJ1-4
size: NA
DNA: TGTGCCAGCAGAACCGAACAGGGAACAAATGAAAAACTGTTTTTT
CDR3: CASRTEQGTNEKLFF

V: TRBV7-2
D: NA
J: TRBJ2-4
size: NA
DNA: TGTGCCAGCAGCTTAGTTCGGGGGGCCGGAGACATTCAGTACTTC
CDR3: CASSLVRGAGDIQYF

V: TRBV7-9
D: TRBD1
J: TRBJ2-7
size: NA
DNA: TGTGCCAGCAGCAGTACAGGGGCGGACCCTTACGAGCAGTACTTC
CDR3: CASSSTGADPYEQYF

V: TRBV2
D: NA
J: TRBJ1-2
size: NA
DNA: TGTGCCAGCAGTGTTGCGGATGTCGGCGGCTACACCTTC
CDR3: CASSVADVGGYTF

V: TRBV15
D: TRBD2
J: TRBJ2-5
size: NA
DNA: TGTGCCACCAGCACTCCCGGGACTAGCGGGGAGACCCAGTACTTC
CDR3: CATSTPGTSGETQYF

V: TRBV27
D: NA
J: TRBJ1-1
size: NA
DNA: TGTGCCAGCAGTTTATCGTGGCTGAACACTGAAGCTTTCTTT
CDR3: CASSLSWLNTEAFF

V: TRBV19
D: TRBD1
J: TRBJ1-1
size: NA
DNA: TGTGCCAGTGACAGGGGGCAAGTAGCTTTCTTT
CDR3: CASDRGQVAFF

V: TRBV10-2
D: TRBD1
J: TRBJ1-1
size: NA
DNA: TGCGCCAGCAGCGGACAGGTGGCCACTGAAGCTTTCTTT
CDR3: CASSGQVATEAFF

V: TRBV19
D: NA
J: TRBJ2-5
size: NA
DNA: TGTGCCAGTAGTATAGGAGGAGGAACCCAACGGGAGACCCAGTACTTC
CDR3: CASSIGGGTQRETQYF

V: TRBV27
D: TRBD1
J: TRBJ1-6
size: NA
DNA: TGTGCCAGCCGGAATGACAGGGTCCTCGGGTTAAGTTCACCCCTCCACTTT
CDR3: CASRNDRVLGLSSPLHF

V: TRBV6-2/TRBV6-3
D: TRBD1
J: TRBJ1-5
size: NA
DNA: TGTGCCAGCAGCCGGGGGACAGGGGGAGTTCTCAATCAGCCCCAGCATTTT
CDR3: CASSRGTGGVLNQPQHF

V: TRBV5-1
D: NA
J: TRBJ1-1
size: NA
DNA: TGCGCCAGCAGCTATGGGCAGGGGAACACTGAAGCTTTCTTT
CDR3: CASSYGQGNTEAFF

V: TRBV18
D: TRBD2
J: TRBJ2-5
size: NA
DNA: TGTGCCAGCTCACCAGCTAGCGGGAGAGCCCAAGAGACCCAGTACTTC
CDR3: CASSPASGRAQETQYF

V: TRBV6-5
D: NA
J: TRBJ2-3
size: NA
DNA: TGTGCCGGGGAAGGGGGTTCGGGAGATACGCAGTATTTT
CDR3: CAGEGGSGDTQYF

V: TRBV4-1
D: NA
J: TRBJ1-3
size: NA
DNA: TGCGCCAGCAGCCACGAGACGGGGGTTGGAAACACCATATATTTT
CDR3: CASSHETGVGNTIYF

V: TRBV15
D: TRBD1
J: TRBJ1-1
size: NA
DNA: TGTGCCACCAGCAGAGATGGGGGACAGGGGATGCCCACTGAAGCTTTCTTT
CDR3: CATSRDGGQGMPTEAFF

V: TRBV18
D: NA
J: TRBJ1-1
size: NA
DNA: TGTGCCAGCTCACCATGGACAGAAAACACTGAAGCTTTCTTT
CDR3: CASSPWTENTEAFF

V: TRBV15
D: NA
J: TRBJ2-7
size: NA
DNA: TGTGCCACCAGCAGAGGCGCAGGGGCCGCCCCGTTTTACGAGCAGTACTTC
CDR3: CATSRGAGAAPFYEQYF

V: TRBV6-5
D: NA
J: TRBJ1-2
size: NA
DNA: TGTGCCAGCAGGATAGAGGGCAGGGGCCCCTATGGCTACACCTTC
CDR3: CASRIEGRGPYGYTF

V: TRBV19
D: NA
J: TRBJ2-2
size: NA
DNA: TGTGCCAGTAGTATACGGGGGGCCCTCGGGGAGCTGTTTTTT
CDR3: CASSIRGALGELFF

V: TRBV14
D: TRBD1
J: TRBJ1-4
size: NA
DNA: TGTGCCAGCAGCAACGGACAGGATGAAAAACTGTTTTTT
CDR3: CASSNGQDEKLFF

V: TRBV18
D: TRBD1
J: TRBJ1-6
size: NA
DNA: TGTGCCAGCTCACTCCTGCGGGACAGGGGGCGCGTGAGTGATTCACCCCTCCACTTT
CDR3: CASSLLRDRGRVSDSPLHF

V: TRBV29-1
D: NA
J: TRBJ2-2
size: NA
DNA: TGCAGCGTTGCTGGGGGGGCTTCGAACACCGGGGAGCTGTTTTTT
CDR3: CSVAGGASNTGELFF

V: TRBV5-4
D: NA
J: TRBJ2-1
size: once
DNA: TGTGCCAGCAGCTTGGGGACTGGAGGGAATGAGCAGTTCTTC
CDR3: CASSLGTGGNEQFF

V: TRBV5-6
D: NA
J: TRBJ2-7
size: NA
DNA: TGTGCCAGCAGCTTGGTCAGGCTCAACTACGAGCAGTACTTC
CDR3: CASSLVRLNYEQYF

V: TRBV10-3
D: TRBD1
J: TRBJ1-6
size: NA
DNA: TGTGCCATCAGTGAGTCAGGGAAGGGGGCCGGTAATTCACCCCTCCACTTT
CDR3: CAISESGKGAGNSPLHF

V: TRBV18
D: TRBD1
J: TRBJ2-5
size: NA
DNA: TGTGCCAGCTCACAAAGCCGGGACAGGGGCCAAGAGACCCAGTACTTC
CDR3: CASSQSRDRGQETQYF

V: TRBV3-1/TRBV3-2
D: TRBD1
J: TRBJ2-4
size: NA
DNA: TGTGCCAGCAGCCCAAGGACAGGCACAAACATTCAGTACTTC
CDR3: CASSPRTGTNIQYF

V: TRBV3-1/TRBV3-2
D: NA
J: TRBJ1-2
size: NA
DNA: TGTGCCAGCAGCCCCGAGGGTTTGTTGAACTATGGCTACACCTTC
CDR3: CASSPEGLLNYGYTF

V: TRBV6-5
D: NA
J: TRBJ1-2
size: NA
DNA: TGTGCCAGCATTCCGGACAGCGCCTATGGCTACACCTTC
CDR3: CASIPDSAYGYTF

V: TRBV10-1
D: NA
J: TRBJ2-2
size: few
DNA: TGCGCCAGCACCGACAACGATGCCGGGGAGCTGTTTTTT
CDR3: CASTDNDAGELFF

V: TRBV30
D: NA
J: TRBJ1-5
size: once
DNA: TGTGCCTGGAGTGAGGGGTATAGCAATCAGCCCCAGCATTTT
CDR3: CAWSEGYSNQPQHF

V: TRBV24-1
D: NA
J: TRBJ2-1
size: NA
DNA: TGTGGCGGACAGATCTCCTACAATGAGCAGTTCTTC
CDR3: CGGQISYNEQFF

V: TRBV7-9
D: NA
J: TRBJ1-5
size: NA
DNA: TGTGCCAGCAGTATTTCCGGGAGGGGAAACAATCAGCCCCAGCATTTT
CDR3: CASSISGRGNNQPQHF

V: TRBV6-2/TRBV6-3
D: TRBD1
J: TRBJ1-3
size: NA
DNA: TGTGCCAGCAGTTACCCGGGACAGGAGGCTGGAAACACCATATATTTT
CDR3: CASSYPGQEAGNTIYF

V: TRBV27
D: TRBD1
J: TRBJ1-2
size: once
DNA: TGTGCCAGCAGTTCGGGACAGGGGGCGCGTAATGGCTACACCTTC
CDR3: CASSSGQGARNGYTF

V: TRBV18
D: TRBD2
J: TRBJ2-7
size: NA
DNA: TGTGCCAGCTCACCCTTAGCGGGGGGCCGCCTCTACGAGCAGTACTTC
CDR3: CASSPLAGGRLYEQYF

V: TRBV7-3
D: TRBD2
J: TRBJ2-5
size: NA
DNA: TGTGCCAGCAGCTTAATGCGGGGGACGATGGAGACCCAGTACTTC
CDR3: CASSLMRGTMETQYF

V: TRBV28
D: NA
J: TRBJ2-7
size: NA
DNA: TGTGCCAGCAGTTTAGGAGGGGTCGCCTACGAGCAGTACTTC
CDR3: CASSLGGVAYEQYF

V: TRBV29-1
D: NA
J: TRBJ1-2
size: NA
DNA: TGCAGCGTTGAGCCCCAACAGCTAAACTATGGCTACACCTTC
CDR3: CSVEPQQLNYGYTF